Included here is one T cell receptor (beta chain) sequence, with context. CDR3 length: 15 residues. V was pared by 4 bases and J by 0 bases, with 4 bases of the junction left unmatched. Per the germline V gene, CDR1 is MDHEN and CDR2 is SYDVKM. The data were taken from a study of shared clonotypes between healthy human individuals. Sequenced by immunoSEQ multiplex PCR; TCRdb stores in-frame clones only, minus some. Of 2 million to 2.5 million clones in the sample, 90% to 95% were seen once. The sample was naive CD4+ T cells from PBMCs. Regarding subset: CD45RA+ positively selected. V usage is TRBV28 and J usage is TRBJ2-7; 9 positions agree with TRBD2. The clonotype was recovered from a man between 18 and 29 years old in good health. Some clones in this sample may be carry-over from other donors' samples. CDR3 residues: CASSWGLAISYEQYF. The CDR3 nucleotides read TGTGCCAGCAGTTGGGGACTAGCAATCTCCTACGAGCAGTACTTC.